This entry is about one T cell receptor (beta chain). The antigen is undetermined. The sample belongs to a study of post-analysis software for immune sequencing data. Points from the study as a whole: In patients, TRBV5-6, TRBV5-1 and TRBV20-1 belonged to five TRBV segments found more frequently than in controls.

The CDR3 extends over 17 amino acids. V lost 3 bases, J lost 1 base, and 9 bases stayed unmatched. Germline CDR1 reads SNHLY; CDR2 reads FYNNEI. Presence of unique molecular identifiers characterized the TCR beta cDNA libraries. TCRdb reprocessed the PCR reads with MiXCR, giving one entry per CDR3 protein. The repertoire holds roughly 650,000 distinct CDR3 sequences, with around 60% as singletons. The TCR comes from a girl under 10 years old with multiple sclerosis. The genes are TRBV2 and TRBJ2-3; 8 nucleotides match TRBD2. The material sequenced was blood. This CDR3 is CASSDPGLGLGTDTQYF. As DNA, the CDR3 is TGTGCCAGCAGTGACCCGGGACTAGGGTTGGGCACAGATACGCAGTATTTT. The whole variable domain, remainder taken from reference TRBV2 and TRBJ2-3, is EPEVTQTPSHQVTQMGQEVILRCVPISNHLYFYWYRQILGQKVEFLVSFYNNEISEKSEIFDDQFSVERPDGSNFTLKIRSTKLEDSAMYFCASSDPGLGLGTDTQYFGPGTRLTVL.